The next 22 T cell receptor beta chains were all read from a single sample in a study of patients and donors after allogeneic stem cell transplantation. TCRdb used MiXCR to reprocess the RT-PCR reads, holding one entry per CDR3 protein. This sample has 150,000 to 200,000 distinct CDR3 sequences, with approximately 30% found just once. Material for sequencing was blood, either unsorted or a sorted T cell fraction (not recorded which). These TCRs come from a human donor who was either an allogeneic HSCT recipient or a stem cell or donor lymphocyte infusion donor (not recorded which). It is not recorded whose cells these are; they may come from a transplant donor.

This clonotype was counted ten times or more. J is TRBJ1-1 and V is TRBV11-2; D perhaps matches TRBD1 (6 bases). This CDR3 is 14 amino acids long. Germline-derived CDR1 and CDR2 are SGHAT and FQNNGV. V was cut by 3 bases and J by 1 base, with 9 bases left in between. CDR3 in amino acids: CASSFTRGNTEAFF. In DNA, the CDR3 is TGTGCCAGCAGCTTCACCAGGGGGAACACTGAAGCTTTCTTT.

The rearrangement uses TRBV4-3 and TRBJ2-7; 10 nucleotides agree with TRBD1. This CDR3 spans 16 amino acids. With 0 bases clipped from V and 4 bases from J, the junction kept 6 bases outside the gene matches. CDR1 LGHNA and CDR2 YSLEER come from the germline V gene. The CDR3 loop is CASSQDRQGAMYEQYF. CDR3 DNA sequence: TGCGCCAGCAGCCAAGATAGACAGGGGGCAATGTACGAGCAGTACTTC.

In its sample, this clonotype was seen a few times. The gene calls are TRBV27 and TRBJ1-6; 8 bases agree with TRBD1. The CDR3 consists of 14 residues. Germline CDR1 reads MNHEY; CDR2 reads SMNVEV (reference sequence). Trimming cost V 3 bases and J 13 bases; bases outside gene matches: 8. The CDR3 protein is CASSLADRDFPLHF. CDR3 coding DNA: TGTGCCAGCAGTTTGGCGGACAGGGACTTCCCCCTCCACTTT.

The chain uses TRBV27 and TRBJ1-5; no clear D. The V gene lost 5 bases and the J gene lost 4 bases, with 9 bases spanning the gap. CDR1 is MNHEY, CDR2 SMNVEV, per germline (reference sequence). CDR3 length: 13 amino acids. The CDR3: CASSPFTNQPQHF. The DNA of the CDR3 is TGTGCCAGCAGTCCCTTTACGAATCAGCCCCAGCATTTT.

The CDR3 nucleotides read TGTGCCAGCAGTGGCCCTAGTGTGCAGTTCTTC. It yields the protein CASSGPSVQFF. The J gene is TRBJ2-1, the V gene TRBV2; D remains unclear. Per germline, CDR1 SNHLY and CDR2 FYNNEI. The CDR3 sequence is 11 residues long. V was trimmed by 4 bases and J by 12 bases, leaving 10 bases between them.

The chain combines TRBV10-3 with TRBJ1-1; 7 bases are shared with TRBD1. Per germline, CDR1 ENHRY and CDR2 SYGVKD. The CDR3 runs 16 residues. Trimming cost V 3 bases and J 1 base; bases outside gene matches: 8. This chain's CDR3 is CAISEQGRRRNTEAFF. CDR3 coding DNA: TGTGCCATCAGTGAACAGGGGAGGCGGAGGAACACTGAAGCTTTCTTT.

On this clonotype: The conserved final phenylalanine or tryptophan is absent from the CDR3, which likely points to a read error. The chain is built from TRBV12-3 or TRBV12-4 and TRBJ1-6; D uncertain. The CDR3 is 19 residues long. V lost 6 bases to trimming and J lost 0 bases, with 21 bases between them. The CDR3 loop reads CASSPRFPYGSSYNSPLHL. CDR3 in DNA: TGTGCCAGCAGCCCTCGATTCCCCTACGGAAGCTCCTATAATTCACCCCTCCACTTG.

In this sample, this clonotype turned up a few times. This chain joins TRBV6-1 and TRBJ1-5, with a weak D call TRBD1 (5 bases). With 3 bases removed from V and 7 bases from J, the gap between germline ends came to 10 bases. Germline CDR1 and CDR2: MNHNS and SASEGT. This CDR3 region has 13 residues. The CDR3 spells CASSDSGPQPQHF. The CDR3, as DNA: TGTGCCAGCAGTGATTCAGGGCCCCAGCCCCAGCATTTT.

This clonotype showed up just a few times. The chain carries TRBV6-5 and TRBJ2-3, with 10 bases matching TRBD2. Germline lookup yields CDR1 MNHEY and CDR2 SVGAGI. The V segment lost 7 bases and the J segment 0 bases; nucleotides outside the gene matches: 1. This CDR3 contains 14 residues. The CDR3 is CASKRGGSTDTQYF. As DNA, the CDR3 is TGTGCCAGCAAGCGGGGGGGAAGCACAGATACGCAGTATTTT.

The chain uses TRBV27 and TRBJ2-7; 7 positions match TRBD2. CDR1 is MNHEY and CDR2 is SMNVEV in the germline V gene (reference sequence). J was trimmed by 4 bases and V by 5 bases; bases with no gene match: 5. This CDR3 comprises 13 residues. CDR3 nucleotide sequence: TGTGCCAGCAGTCGAGGGACTACATACGAGCAGTACTTC. Protein: CASSRGTTYEQYF.

This clonotype occurred many times. The genes are TRBV15 and TRBJ1-1, with D maybe TRBD1 (6 bases). Germline V gene sequence: CDR1 LNHNV, CDR2 YYDKDF (reference sequence). V was trimmed by 3 bases and J by 2 bases, leaving 13 bases between them. CDR3 length: 15 residues. CDR3 protein: CATSSPQGANTEAFF. DNA for the CDR3: TGTGCCACCAGCAGTCCACAGGGAGCAAACACTGAAGCTTTCTTT.

This clonotype came up a few times. V is TRBV11-3 and J is TRBJ2-1; no definite D call. Germline V CDR1 and CDR2: SGHNT, YENEEA. Trimming removed 5 bases at V and 1 base at J, with 9 bases between. The CDR3 is made up of 14 amino acids. The CDR3 sequence is CASSPEESYNEQFF. CDR3 in DNA: TGTGCCAGCAGCCCAGAGGAGTCCTACAATGAGCAGTTCTTC.

The chain carries TRBV6-1 and TRBJ2-1; D is unclear. From germline, CDR1 is MNHNS and CDR2 SASEGT. Trimming took off 5 bases at V and 2 bases at J, with 7 bases between the two ends. This CDR3 is 13 amino acids long. The CDR3 loop reads CASSTGPYNEQFF. CDR3 nucleotide sequence: TGTGCCAGCAGTACCGGGCCCTACAATGAGCAGTTCTTC.

This clonotype was recorded once. The CDR3 here is CASSQERPYGGRPYNEQFF. The CDR3 DNA follows: TGTGCCAGCAGCCAAGAAAGGCCCTATGGCGGGAGGCCCTACAATGAGCAGTTCTTC. The chain uses TRBV3-1 and TRBJ2-1; 8 bases align to TRBD2. This CDR3 is built from 19 residues. Germline V CDR1 and CDR2: LGHDT, YNNKEL (reference sequence). The V and J ends lost 0 bases and 2 bases, in that order; junction bases with no gene match: 12.

The J gene is TRBJ2-5, the V gene TRBV7-9, with D unresolved. CDR3 length: 14 amino acids. V was trimmed by 0 bases and J by 4 bases, leaving 9 bases between them. Germline lookup yields CDR1 SEHNR and CDR2 FQNEAQ (reference sequence). CDR3 sequence reads: CASSLAGGRETQYF. CDR3 nucleotides: TGTGCCAGCAGCTTAGCGGGCGGTCGAGAGACCCAGTACTTC. Full variable domain (remainder filled in from reference TRBV7-9 and TRBJ2-5): DTGVSQNPRHKITKRGQNVTFRCDPISEHNRLYWYRQTLGQGPEFLTYFQNEAQLEKSRLLSDRFSAERPKGSFSTLEIQRTEQGDSAMYLCASSLAGGRETQYFGPGTRLLVL.

There are many counts of this clonotype. The gene calls are TRBV20-1 and TRBJ1-3, with D perhaps TRBD1 (5 bases). Germline values: CDR1 DFQATT, CDR2 SNEGSKA (reference sequence). The CDR3 has 14 amino acids. Between the trimmed V and J ends, which lost 5 bases and 0 bases, there was a span of 11 bases. CDR3 loop: CSAGTPNSGNTIYF. DNA of the CDR3: TGCAGTGCTGGGACGCCTAACTCTGGAAACACCATATATTTT.

This clonotype was detected only a few times. The chain couples TRBV24-1 to TRBJ2-1; 7 bases line up with TRBD2. Per the germline V gene, CDR1 is KGHDR and CDR2 is SFDVKD. The CDR3 loop spans 16 amino acids. The trim removed 0 bases at V and 3 bases at J, leaving 4 bases unmatched. The CDR3 sequence is CATSDLQASGYNEQFF. The CDR3 coding sequence is TGTGCCACCAGTGATTTGCAGGCTAGCGGCTACAATGAGCAGTTCTTC.

The rearrangement uses TRBV7-2 and TRBJ2-1, with 10 bases aligning to TRBD1. Germline lookup yields CDR1 SGHTA and CDR2 FQGNSA. The length of the CDR3 is 15 residues. Unmatched junction bases numbered 5, after V lost 4 bases and J lost 5 bases. The CDR3 protein is CASSSHGTGDNEQFF. In nucleotides, the CDR3 is TGTGCCAGCAGCTCCCACGGGACAGGGGACAATGAGCAGTTCTTC.

This clonotype was found a few times. The chain carries TRBV18 and TRBJ1-4; D unresolved. Trimming shortened V by 7 bases and J by 6 bases, and 12 bases separated the two germline ends. Germline V gene lookup returns CDR1 KGHSH and CDR2 LQKENI. The CDR3 length is 13 residues. CDR3 in DNA: TGTGCCAGCTTCACCTCTAGGCATGAAAAACTGTTTTTT. Translated, it gives CASFTSRHEKLFF.

This chain uses TRBV28 with TRBJ2-5; 7 bases map to TRBD1. CDR3 size: 17 residues. Germline CDR1 is MDHEN and CDR2 is SYDVKM. The V gene end was trimmed by 3 bases and the J gene end by 4 bases; junction bases not matched to a gene: 14. The CDR3 loop is CASSLVPGQFLRETQYF. CDR3 bases: TGTGCCAGCAGTTTGGTTCCGGGACAGTTTCTTAGAGAGACCCAGTACTTC.

This chain uses TRBV24-1 with TRBJ2-7; 10 bases map to TRBD1. The CDR3 covers 14 residues. Per the germline V gene, CDR1 is KGHDR and CDR2 is SFDVKD. Trimming took 4 bases from V and 5 from J; bases not matched to a gene: 4. The CDR3 coding sequence is TGTGCCACCAGTGACCCGGGACAGGGGAACGAGCAGTACTTC. Its translation: CATSDPGQGNEQYF.

The chain employs TRBV5-6 and TRBJ2-5; 11 nucleotides line up with TRBD1. Germline CDR1 SGHDT, CDR2 YYEEEE. There are 15 residues in the CDR3. Germline trimming cut 4 bases from V and 5 bases from J; bases unmatched to any gene: 7. The CDR3: CASSTRTGGWETQYF. The DNA of the CDR3 is TGTGCCAGCAGCACCCGGACAGGGGGCTGGGAGACCCAGTACTTC.